A selection of T cell receptor beta chains follows, all from one sample in a study of long-term antiretroviral therapy in people with HIV. Method: immunoSEQ multiplex PCR; TCRdb's copy keeps in-frame clones and lacks some. Found here are about 30,000 clones, 85% to 95% of them singletons; the top ten hold approximately 2.5%. This specimen consisted of unsorted PBMCs, obtained 7.4 years after starting antiretroviral therapy. These receptor sequences come from a man in his forties or fifties with HIV. CDR3s include the opening cysteine and the closing phenylalanine or tryptophan. Fields, in order: J gene, CDR3 length, clone size, D gene, V gene, CDR3 protein, CDR3 DNA. The D gene is left open where the match is weak. Clone size is not always given. Where it is, it says once, few, many or a class for expanded clones.

TRBJ1-5 | 14 | . | TRBD1 | TRBV5-6 | CASSKTGLNQPQHF | TGTGCCAGCAGTAAGACAGGGTTGAATCAGCCCCAGCATTTT
TRBJ2-3 | 15 | . | TRBD2 | TRBV5-8 | CASSLAGGPTDTQYF | TGTGCCAGCAGCTTGGCGGGGGGGCCCACAGATACGCAGTATTTT
TRBJ1-1 | 15 | . | TRBD1 | TRBV7-9 | CASSLGGQGAFEAFF | TGTGCCAGCAGCTTAGGGGGACAGGGGGCTTTTGAAGCTTTCTTT
TRBJ1-2 | 14 | . | TRBD1 | TRBV5-1 | CASRIGQVGEGYTF | TGCGCCAGCAGAATAGGACAGGTCGGAGAAGGCTACACCTTC
TRBJ2-2 | 15 | once | TRBD1 | TRBV7-2 | CASSYLTGATGELFF | TGTGCCAGCAGCTACTTGACAGGGGCCACCGGGGAGCTGTTTTTT
TRBJ2-7 | 13 | . | . | TRBV29-1 | CSVVDSHSYEQYF | TGCAGCGTTGTAGACAGCCACTCCTACGAGCAGTACTTC
TRBJ2-7 | 13 | once | . | TRBV27 | CASSVMFEGEQYF | TGTGCCAGCAGTGTGATGTTTGAGGGGGAGCAGTACTTC
TRBJ1-6 | 12 | . | . | TRBV19 | CASSIIDSPLHF | TGTGCCAGTAGTATTATTGATTCACCCCTCCACTTT
TRBJ2-1 | 14 | . | . | TRBV6-1 | CASSEVQGTNEQFF | TGTGCCAGCAGTGAAGTACAGGGTACCAATGAGCAGTTCTTC
TRBJ1-2 | 13 | . | . | TRBV29-1 | CSVDSGEGYGYTF | TGCAGCGTTGATTCAGGGGAGGGCTATGGCTACACCTTC
TRBJ2-7 | 14 | once | . | TRBV7-2 | CASSLWAGMDEQYF | TGTGCCAGCAGCTTATGGGCAGGGATGGACGAGCAGTACTTC
TRBJ2-3 | 15 | . | TRBD2 | TRBV11-2 | CASTRTSGVADTQYF | TGTGCCAGCACCAGGACTAGCGGGGTGGCAGATACGCAGTATTTT
TRBJ1-1 | 10 | . | . | TRBV21-1 | CAEGGTEAFF | TGTGCCGAGGGGGGGACTGAAGCTTTCTTT
TRBJ2-3 | 16 | . | TRBD2 | TRBV5-1 | CASSLVSSGGTDTQYF | TGCGCCAGCAGCTTGGTGTCTAGCGGGGGCACAGATACGCAGTATTTT
TRBJ1-2 | 12 | . | TRBD1 | TRBV2 | CASTTGVRGYTF | TGTGCCAGCACCACAGGGGTTAGGGGCTACACCTTC
TRBJ2-3 | 18 | . | TRBD2 | TRBV5-5 | CASSLSPITSGWGDTQYF | TGTGCCAGCAGCTTGTCCCCCATAACTAGCGGTTGGGGGGATACGCAGTATTTT
TRBJ2-2 | 17 | . | TRBD2 | TRBV5-1 | CASSVSGGARGTGELFF | TGCGCCAGCAGCGTCAGCGGGGGGGCCCGAGGCACCGGGGAGCTGTTTTTT
TRBJ1-5 | 16 | . | . | TRBV19 | CASSYRGRRGNQPQHF | TGTGCCAGTAGTTACCGAGGGCGTAGAGGCAATCAGCCCCAGCATTTT
TRBJ2-7 | 15 | . | . | TRBV5-4 | CASSSPMGGPYEQYF | TGTGCCAGCAGCTCCCCGATGGGGGGGCCCTACGAGCAGTACTTC
TRBJ2-2 | 15 | . | TRBD1 | TRBV5-1 | CASSVDRGGTGELFF | TGCGCCAGCAGCGTGGACAGGGGGGGCACCGGGGAGCTGTTTTTT
TRBJ2-3 | 14 | . | . | TRBV7-3 | CASSLMGGTDTQYF | TGTGCCAGCAGCTTAATGGGAGGCACAGATACGCAGTATTTT
TRBJ1-1 | 13 | once | . | TRBV7-2 | CASRYGADTEAFF | TGTGCCAGCCGCTATGGGGCGGACACTGAAGCTTTCTTT
TRBJ2-7 | 15 | . | . | TRBV15 | CATSREQSLAYEQYF | TGTGCCACCAGCAGAGAACAATCTCTTGCCTACGAGCAGTACTTC
TRBJ1-2 | 15 | . | TRBD1 | TRBV29-1 | CSVEGGEGGGYGYTF | TGCAGCGTTGAAGGAGGAGAAGGGGGCGGCTATGGCTACACCTTC
TRBJ1-3 | 15 | once | . | TRBV5-1 | CASSLWAGSGNTIYF | TGCGCCAGCAGCTTGTGGGCTGGTAGTGGAAACACCATATATTTT
TRBJ1-5 | 14 | . | . | TRBV6-1 | CASSDSSAYQPQHF | TGTGCCAGCAGTGACAGTTCTGCCTATCAGCCCCAGCATTTT
TRBJ2-7 | 13 | . | . | TRBV10-2 | CASSEQFSYEQYF | TGCGCCAGCAGTGAACAGTTCTCCTACGAGCAGTACTTC
TRBJ1-2 | 14 | . | TRBD1 | TRBV6-4 | CASSEGQGSYGYTF | TGTGCCAGCAGCGAGGGACAGGGGAGCTATGGCTACACCTTC
TRBJ1-4 | 15 | . | . | TRBV19 | CASSASTEGGEKLFF | TGTGCCAGTAGTGCCTCGACGGAGGGGGGGGAAAAACTGTTTTTT
TRBJ1-1 | 13 | . | TRBD1 | TRBV11-2 | CASSTGTGAEAFF | TGTGCCAGCAGCACCGGGACAGGGGCTGAAGCTTTCTTT
TRBJ1-3 | 16 | . | TRBD1 | TRBV6-6 | CASSYRGQVSGNTIYF | TGTGCCAGCAGTTACAGGGGACAGGTCTCTGGAAACACCATATATTTT
TRBJ1-6 | 14 | . | . | TRBV19 | CASSISGSNSPLHF | TGTGCCAGTAGTATTTCAGGGAGTAATTCACCCCTCCACTTT
TRBJ2-7 | 13 | . | TRBD1 | TRBV7-2 | CASSPDRDGEQYF | TGTGCCAGCAGCCCCGACAGGGATGGCGAGCAGTACTTC
TRBJ2-7 | 14 | . | TRBD1 | TRBV5-1 | CASSLEGTAYEQYF | TGCGCCAGCAGCTTGGAGGGGACAGCCTACGAGCAGTACTTC
TRBJ1-1 | 13 | . | . | TRBV11-2 | CASSLHQITEAFF | TGTGCCAGCAGCTTACATCAGATTACTGAAGCTTTCTTT
TRBJ2-2 | 13 | . | . | TRBV29-1 | CSARGIHTGELFF | TGCAGCGCAAGGGGGATCCACACCGGGGAGCTGTTTTTT
TRBJ2-7 | 13 | . | TRBD1 | TRBV7-3 | CASSGTGGNEQYF | TGTGCCAGCAGCGGGACAGGGGGAAACGAGCAGTACTTC
TRBJ1-2 | 12 | . | . | TRBV2 | CASSVGTYGYTF | TGTGCCAGCAGTGTAGGGACCTATGGCTACACCTTC
TRBJ2-7 | 14 | . | . | TRBV5-1 | CASTSGSGTVEQYF | TGCGCCAGCACCTCCGGCTCAGGGACCGTCGAGCAGTACTTC
TRBJ2-7 | 16 | . | . | TRBV11-2 | CASSLAVGGASYEQYF | TGTGCCAGCAGCTTAGCCGTGGGGGGTGCTTCCTACGAGCAGTACTTC
TRBJ2-1 | 21 | . | . | TRBV12-1 | CASSFEVIRGTSGGARNEQFF | TGTGCCAGCAGCTTTGAAGTTATACGGGGGACTAGCGGGGGGGCCCGCAATGAGCAGTTCTTC
TRBJ2-1 | 15 | . | . | TRBV4-1 | CASSQDRKVFKEQFF | TGCGCCAGCAGCCAAGATCGGAAAGTGTTTAAGGAGCAGTTCTTC
TRBJ1-2 | 14 | few | . | TRBV15 | CATSRGDGNYGYTF | TGTGCCACCAGCAGAGGGGACGGAAACTATGGCTACACCTTC
TRBJ1-2 | 12 | . | . | TRBV5-1 | CASSVDMYLYTF | TGCGCCAGCAGCGTCGACATGTACTTATACACCTTC
TRBJ1-1 | 15 | . | . | TRBV6-1 | CASSGVKGVNTEAFF | TGTGCCAGCAGTGGGGTCAAGGGGGTCAACACTGAAGCTTTCTTT
TRBJ2-7 | 13 | . | . | TRBV5-1 | CASSLDGTYEQYF | TGCGCCAGCAGCTTAGACGGGACCTACGAGCAGTACTTC
TRBJ2-3 | 17 | . | TRBD2 | TRBV10-2 | CASSEGRLAGSTDTQYF | TGCGCCAGCAGTGAGGGCCGACTAGCGGGGAGCACAGATACGCAGTATTTT
TRBJ2-7 | 16 | . | TRBD2 | TRBV5-4 | CASSREVAGVSYEQYF | TGTGCCAGCAGCCGGGAGGTAGCGGGGGTTTCCTACGAGCAGTACTTC
TRBJ2-1 | 15 | . | . | TRBV23-1 | CASSQILTLGNEQFF | TGCGCCAGCAGTCAAATCCTCACCCTCGGCAATGAGCAGTTCTTC